This TCR beta chain was identified in a study of cytotoxic CD8 clonotypes in ibrutinib-treated CLL. As for the study in general: Of the patients, 11 were relapsed/refractory, over 14 treatment-naive and approximately 18 IGHV unmutated.

This clone showed up just once. This CDR3 has 19 amino acids. J gave up 2 bases and V 3 bases, and 22 bases lay outside the gene matches. CDR1 and CDR2 from the germline V gene are SQVTM and ANQGSEA. Clones were read by immunoSEQ multiplex PCR, and TCRdb kept only the in-frame ones, dropping some. The table includes 300,000 to 400,000 clones, around 66% detected once. This specimen was PBMCs, taken after 36 months of ibrutinib treatment. The sequence was collected from a human donor with chronic lymphocytic leukemia. V is TRBV29-1 and J is TRBJ2-7; 7 bases align to TRBD1. The CDR3 coding sequence is TGCAGCGTTGAGGGGTACCGATCCAACCGGGACAGAGGAACCTACGAGCAGTACTTC. It yields the protein CSVEGYRSNRDRGTYEQYF.